This T cell receptor beta chain was sequenced during a study of cytomegalovirus exposure and HLA in healthy donors. PCR amplification relied on 60 Vbeta primers (plus 13 Jbeta primers). Repertoires were generated with immunoSEQ multiplex PCR, while TCRdb's copy carries only in-frame clones and drops some. The data show 180,000 or so clones, with 75% to 85% seen just once and approximately 6.5% held by the top ten. Trimming removed 7 bases from V and 3 bases from J, with 10 bases in between. Germline V lookup: CDR1 LNHDA, CDR2 SQIVND (reference sequence). The CDR3 loop spans 13 amino acids. The chain carries TRBV19 and TRBJ1-5; no reliable D call. Sequenced input: PBMCs. This receptor was obtained from a woman aged 45-65 years in good health and CMV-seropositive. CDR3 protein: CASNRVHNQPQHF. CDR3 coding DNA: TGTGCCAGTAATCGAGTTCACAATCAGCCCCAGCATTTT.